The sequence of this T cell receptor (beta chain) was determined in a study of blood T cell repertoires in COVID-19. Across the study: Sources were T cells, B-cell-depleted T cells, or PBMCs; the material itself was cDNA or gDNA.

The V and J ends lost 6 bases and 2 bases, in that order; junction bases with no gene match: 12. The CDR3 length is 19 residues. Germline CDR1 reads SGHTA; CDR2 reads FQGTGA. The Seattle site enrolled patients during active infection and followed them longitudinally. Original processing methods: From reference gene primer amplification, estimates of nucleated cell counts were derived. Generated by immunoSEQ multiplex PCR, the TCRdb table keeps only in-frame clones and is missing some. From that table come the V and J calls and clone size; the DNA was used to work out D and trimming. The table includes some 150,000 clones, approximately 85% detected once.

Sequences were obtained from peripheral blood. The sequence derives from a man aged 55 to 69 with COVID-19, enrolled during active disease. The V and J genes are TRBV7-3 and TRBJ2-3; 15 nucleotides match TRBD2. For the CDR3, the DNA is TGTGCCAGCAGTCCACGGACTAGCGGGAGGGCAGCAGACACAGATACGCAGTATTTT. It is translated as CASSPRTSGRAADTDTQYF.